The rows below give T cell receptor beta chains drawn from one sample of a study of blood T cell repertoires in COVID-19. Measured with immunoSEQ multiplex PCR; TCRdb has only the in-frame clones, and not every one. This table has under 150,000 clones, approximately 92% appearing once. What was sequenced was peripheral blood. Receptors originate from a woman aged 55-69 years with active COVID-19. Both conserved end residues are part of each CDR3. Each record gives: V gene, clone size, D gene, J gene, CDR3 protein, CDR3 DNA. D genes are given only for firm matches. A row's size may be missing; if present it is once, few, many or a size class.

V gene: TRBV2; clone size: -; D gene: -; J gene: TRBJ2-7; CDR3 protein: CASSLNEQYF; CDR3 DNA: TGTGCCAGCAGCCTTAACGAGCAGTACTTC
V gene: TRBV7-2; clone size: -; D gene: -; J gene: TRBJ2-7; CDR3 protein: CASSVWRDEQYF; CDR3 DNA: TGTGCCAGCAGCGTATGGAGGGACGAGCAGTACTTC
V gene: TRBV11-2; clone size: -; D gene: TRBD1; J gene: TRBJ2-7; CDR3 protein: CASTKTGSEQYF; CDR3 DNA: TGTGCCAGCACCAAGACAGGGAGCGAGCAGTACTTC
V gene: TRBV4-2; clone size: few; D gene: -; J gene: TRBJ2-7; CDR3 protein: CASSRTGIVSYEQYF; CDR3 DNA: TGTGCCAGCAGCCGCACAGGGATAGTGTCCTACGAGCAGTACTTC
V gene: TRBV7-8; clone size: -; D gene: TRBD2; J gene: TRBJ2-7; CDR3 protein: CASSLAGGPYEQYF; CDR3 DNA: TGTGCCAGCAGCTTAGCGGGAGGGCCCTACGAGCAGTACTTC
V gene: TRBV6-2/TRBV6-3; clone size: -; D gene: TRBD1; J gene: TRBJ2-7; CDR3 protein: CASSYRGTGSYEQYF; CDR3 DNA: TGTGCCAGCAGTTACCGCGGGACAGGCTCCTACGAGCAGTACTTC
V gene: TRBV2; clone size: once; D gene: -; J gene: TRBJ2-2; CDR3 protein: CASRRESGTGELFF; CDR3 DNA: TGTGCCAGTCGGAGGGAATCGGGCACCGGGGAGCTGTTTTTT
V gene: TRBV5-1; clone size: -; D gene: -; J gene: TRBJ2-6; CDR3 protein: CASSQAVSGANVLTF; CDR3 DNA: TGCGCCAGCAGCCAGGCTGTCTCTGGGGCCAACGTCCTGACTTTC
V gene: TRBV4-3; clone size: -; D gene: -; J gene: TRBJ2-1; CDR3 protein: CASSQAHRVTEQFF; CDR3 DNA: TGCGCCAGCAGCCAAGCTCACAGGGTTACTGAGCAGTTCTTC
V gene: TRBV14; clone size: -; D gene: TRBD2; J gene: TRBJ2-7; CDR3 protein: CASSQTLGSGRPQYF; CDR3 DNA: TGTGCCAGCAGCCAAACTCTGGGTAGCGGGAGACCGCAGTACTTC
V gene: TRBV18; clone size: -; D gene: TRBD1; J gene: TRBJ1-4; CDR3 protein: CASSPGQGGLYEKLFF; CDR3 DNA: TGTGCCAGCTCACCCGGACAGGGTGGACTGTATGAAAAACTGTTTTTT
V gene: TRBV5-1; clone size: -; D gene: -; J gene: TRBJ2-3; CDR3 protein: CASSPAMRGGKDTQYF; CDR3 DNA: TGCGCCAGCAGCCCCGCAATGCGGGGCGGGAAAGATACGCAGTATTTT
V gene: TRBV27; clone size: -; D gene: -; J gene: TRBJ2-1; CDR3 protein: CASSPPSRIAEQFF; CDR3 DNA: TGTGCCAGCAGTCCACCGAGTAGAATCGCTGAGCAGTTCTTC
V gene: TRBV6-2/TRBV6-3; clone size: -; D gene: -; J gene: TRBJ2-2; CDR3 protein: CASSLRSAGNTGELFF; CDR3 DNA: TGTGCCAGCAGCCTCCGGTCGGCAGGGAACACCGGGGAGCTGTTTTTT
V gene: TRBV10-2; clone size: -; D gene: TRBD2; J gene: TRBJ2-7; CDR3 protein: CASGLAGVYEQYF; CDR3 DNA: TGCGCCAGCGGACTAGCGGGGGTTTACGAGCAGTACTTC
V gene: TRBV28; clone size: -; D gene: -; J gene: TRBJ2-1; CDR3 protein: CASSRNRASSNEQFF; CDR3 DNA: TGTGCCAGCAGTCGGAACCGTGCTAGCAGCAATGAGCAGTTCTTC
V gene: TRBV5-4; clone size: -; D gene: -; J gene: TRBJ1-1; CDR3 protein: CASSPKTILNTEAFF; CDR3 DNA: TGTGCCAGCAGCCCCAAGACAATTTTGAACACTGAAGCTTTCTTT
V gene: TRBV28; clone size: -; D gene: -; J gene: TRBJ1-2; CDR3 protein: CASSDRMHYGYTF; CDR3 DNA: TGTGCCAGCAGTGACAGGATGCACTATGGCTACACCTTC